This T cell receptor (beta chain) is drawn from a study of identical twins. Findings and limits, study-wide: Diverse VJ usage suggested most zero-insertion clonotypes were not invariant T cells. Abundant beta clonotypes from cord blood had fewer insertions, unlike memory repertoires, which showed none. The analysis was cross-sectional rather than longitudinal within donors.

A remark on this clonotype: What it recognizes is unknown.

The CDR3 is made up of 13 amino acids. From germline, CDR1 is SNHLY and CDR2 FYNNEI. V lost 4 bases and J 3 bases, leaving 10 bases between the germline ends. From the 5' RACE reads, TCRdb called clonotypes with MiXCR, one entry per CDR3 protein. The table shows 450,000 or so distinct CDR3 sequences, with 13% to 15% occurring only once. In addition, the sample was reused for a study of yellow fever vaccine responses in identical twins.

The clonotype was recovered from a woman under 30 in good health. The sample was CD4+ T cells sorted from blood. The chain links TRBV2 to TRBJ2-7; D remains unclear. Here the CDR3 DNA reads TGTGCCAGCAGTGGGTTTGCGCGCTACGAGCAGTACTTC. Protein sequence: CASSGFARYEQYF.